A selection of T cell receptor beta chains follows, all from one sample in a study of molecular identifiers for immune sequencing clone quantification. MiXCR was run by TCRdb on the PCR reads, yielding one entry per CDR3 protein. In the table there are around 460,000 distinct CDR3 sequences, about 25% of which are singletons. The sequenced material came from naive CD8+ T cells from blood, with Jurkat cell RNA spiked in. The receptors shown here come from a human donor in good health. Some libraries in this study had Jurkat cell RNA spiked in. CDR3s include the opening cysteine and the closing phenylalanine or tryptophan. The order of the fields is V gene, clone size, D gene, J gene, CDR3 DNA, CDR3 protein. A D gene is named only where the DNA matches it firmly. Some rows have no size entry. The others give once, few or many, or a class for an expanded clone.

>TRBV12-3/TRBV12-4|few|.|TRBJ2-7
TGTGCCAGCAGTTTCACAGGGGGGGGAGGCGAGCAGTACTTC
CASSFTGGGGEQYF
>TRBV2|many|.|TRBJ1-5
TGTGCCAGCAGCGAAACGGCGTATAGCAATCAGCCCCAGCATTTT
CASSETAYSNQPQHF
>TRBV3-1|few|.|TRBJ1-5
TGTGCCAGCAGCCGAGGGACTGCTAATCAGCCCCAGCATTTT
CASSRGTANQPQHF
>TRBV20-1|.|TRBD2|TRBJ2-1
TGCAGCGGCAAAGGACTAGACTACAATGAGCAGTTCTTC
CSGKGLDYNEQFF
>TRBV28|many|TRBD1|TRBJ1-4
TGTGCCAGCAGATATACAGGGGCAACTAATGAAAAACTGTTTTTT
CASRYTGATNEKLFF
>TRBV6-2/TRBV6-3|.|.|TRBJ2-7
TGTGTCAGCAGTTACGGTTCGTCACACGAGCAGTACTTC
CVSSYGSSHEQYF
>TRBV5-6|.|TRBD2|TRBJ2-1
TGTGCCAGCGGCTTGGCCGTGGGGGGGGTTTACAATGAGCAGTTCTTC
CASGLAVGGVYNEQFF
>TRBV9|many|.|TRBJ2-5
TGTGCCAGCAGCGTAGAAGGGGCCGACCAAGAGACCCAGTACTTC
CASSVEGADQETQYF
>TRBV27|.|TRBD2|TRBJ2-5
TGTGCCAGCAGTCCGCTAGCGGCCACGTACCAAGAGACCCAGTACTTC
CASSPLAATYQETQYF
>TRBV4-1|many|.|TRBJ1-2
TGCGCCAGCAGCCAAGACGAAACACGAAAGTACTATGGCTACACCTTC
CASSQDETRKYYGYTF
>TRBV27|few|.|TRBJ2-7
TGTGCCAGCAGTTGGCAGGGCAATGGGGTCGAGCAGTACTTC
CASSWQGNGVEQYF
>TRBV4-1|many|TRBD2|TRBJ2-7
TGCGCCAGCAGCCAAGTACTTGTTAGCGGGGATTACGAGCAGTACTTC
CASSQVLVSGDYEQYF
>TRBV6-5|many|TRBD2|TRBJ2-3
TGTGCCAGCAGTATAGCGGGAGGGGTCGCAGATACGCAGTATTTT
CASSIAGGVADTQYF
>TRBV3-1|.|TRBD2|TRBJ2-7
TGTGCCAGCAGACTTGGACTAGCGGTTCGGCAGTACTTC
CASRLGLAVRQYF
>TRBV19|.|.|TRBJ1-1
TGTGCCAGTAGTATAGATCTGGGGATCACTGAAGCTTTCTTT
CASSIDLGITEAFF
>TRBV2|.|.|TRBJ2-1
TGTGCCAGCAGTGATGGTAGGGGCCCCTCCTACAATAAGCAGTTCTTC
CASSDGRGPSYNKQFF
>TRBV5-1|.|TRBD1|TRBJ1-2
TGCGCCAGCAGCGAGAGGACAGGGGCCACCTACAAGTCTAACTATGGCTACACCTTC
CASSERTGATYKSNYGYTF
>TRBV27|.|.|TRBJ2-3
TGTGCCAGCAGTGTCCAGGGGTTGGGCACAGATACGCAGTATTTT
CASSVQGLGTDTQYF
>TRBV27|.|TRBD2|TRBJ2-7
TGTGCCAGCGGTGAGACTAGCGGGAGATACGAGCAGTACTTC
CASGETSGRYEQYF
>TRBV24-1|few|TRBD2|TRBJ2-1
TGTGCCACCAGTGATCCTAGCGGGGGGAATGAGCAGTTCTTC
CATSDPSGGNEQFF
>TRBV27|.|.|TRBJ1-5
TGTGCCAGCAGTTTAAGCGGGACAAGCAATCAGCCCCAGCATTTT
CASSLSGTSNQPQHF
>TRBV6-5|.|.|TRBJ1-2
TGTGCCAGCAGTTATTTTCCCCCCCGGGACACCCTTTTCAATGGCTACACCTTC
CASSYFPPRDTLFNGYTF
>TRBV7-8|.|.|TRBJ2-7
TGTGCCAGCAGCTTAGCGTTTGTAAGCTCCTACGAGCAGTACTTC
CASSLAFVSSYEQYF
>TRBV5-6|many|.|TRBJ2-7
TGTGCCAGCAGCTTCGGAGGGGGAAGCTCCTACGAGCAGTACTTC
CASSFGGGSSYEQYF
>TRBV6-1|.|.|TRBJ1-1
TGTGCCAGCAGTACCAATTGGGGGCAGAACACTGAAGCTTTCTTT
CASSTNWGQNTEAFF
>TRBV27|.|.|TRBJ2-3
TGTGCCAGCAGTTCAGGATTTTGGGCAGATACGCAGTATTTT
CASSSGFWADTQYF
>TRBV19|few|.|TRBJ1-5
TGTGCCAGTAGTATTATAGGCAATCAGCCCCAGCATTTT
CASSIIGNQPQHF
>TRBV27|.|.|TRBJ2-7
TGTGCCAGCAGTTTCGGGAGGGGGCAGGCCGAGCAGTGCTTC
CASSFGRGQAEQCF
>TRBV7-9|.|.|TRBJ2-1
TGTGCCAGCAGCGCCCCCGGAGCCGACAATGAGCAGTTCTTC
CASSAPGADNEQFF
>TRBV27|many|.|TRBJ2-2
TGTGCCAGCAGTTTATTAGGGCCCGGGGAGCTGTTTTTT
CASSLLGPGELFF
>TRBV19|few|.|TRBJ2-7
TGTGCCAGTAGGCCCGAAGACACTCAGCCCTACGAGCAGTACTTC
CASRPEDTQPYEQYF
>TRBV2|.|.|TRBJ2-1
TGTGCCATTCCCAACCTGCGGCGGGATGGTGAGCAGTTCTTC
CAIPNLRRDGEQFF
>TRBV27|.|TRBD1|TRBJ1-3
TGTGCCAGCACGACAGGGTACGGAAACACCATATATTTT
CASTTGYGNTIYF
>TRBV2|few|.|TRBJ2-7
TGTGCCAGCAGTGTAGGGCGCGACGAGCAGTACTTC
CASSVGRDEQYF
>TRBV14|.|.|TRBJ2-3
TGTGCCAGCAGCCAACTTAGGGGGACGGCGGATACGCAGTATTTT
CASSQLRGTADTQYF
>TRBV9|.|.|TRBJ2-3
TGTGCCAGCAGCGTAGACGGCGCTAGAGGTACGCAGTATTTT
CASSVDGARGTQYF
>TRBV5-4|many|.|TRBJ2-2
TGTGCCAGCAGGAAGACAGACACCGGGGAGCTGTTTTTT
CASRKTDTGELFF
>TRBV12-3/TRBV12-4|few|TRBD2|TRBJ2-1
TGTGCCAGCAGTTTTTCCCCGGGACTAGTTTTGGGGGAGCAGTTCTTC
CASSFSPGLVLGEQFF
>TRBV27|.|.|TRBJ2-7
TGTGCCAGCAGTTTAGCGGGGGCTTTGAGGGAGCAGTACTTC
CASSLAGALREQYF
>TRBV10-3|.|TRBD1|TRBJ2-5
TGTGCCATCAGTGACCCCTCGGACAGGACAGAGACCCAGTACTTC
CAISDPSDRTETQYF